The 8 T cell receptor beta chains below all came from one sample that was sequenced in a study of T cells after yellow fever vaccination (dated by TCRdb to between 2018 and 2020). The sample's treatment or condition label, in plain terms: live attenuated yellow fever vaccine strain. Libraries came from 5' RACE. Sequencing instrument: Illumina NovaSeq 6000. TCRdb reran the public reads through fastp at Q25 and MiXCR, keeping productive beta chains. When rows share a CDR3 protein, they turn into one entry using the most common DNA and genes. In all, the sample holds just over 300,000 distinct CDR3 sequences, and roughly 4% of those were seen once. The top ten clones comprise about 25% of the sample. The sequences come from PBMCs, collected on the day of the yellow fever booster vaccination. The receptors originated from a man aged 18-30 years who received the YFV17D yellow fever vaccine.

The chain carries TRBV13 and TRBJ2-7, with 8 bases that match TRBD2. The CDR3 loop spans 16 amino acids. CDR1 is PRHDT and CDR2 is FYEKMQ in the germline V gene (reference sequence). V trimming: 2 bases; J trimming: 3 bases; junction bases outside the gene matches: 9. The CDR3 DNA sequence: TGTGCCAGCAGCTTAACGGGAGGGCCAAACGGCTACGAGCAGTACGTC. As protein: CASSLTGGPNGYEQYV.

This clonotype was counted at least ten times. This sequence joins TRBV6-6 and TRBJ2-5; D gene unclear. The length of the CDR3 is 16 residues. Trimming cost V 0 bases and J 1 base, with 12 bases left between them. Germline lookup yields CDR1 MNHNY and CDR2 SVGAGI (reference sequence). This CDR3 reads CASSYSAEKTQETQYF. As DNA, the CDR3 is TGTGCCAGCAGTTACTCGGCCGAAAAGACCCAAGAGACCCAGTACTTC.

This clonotype was counted ten times or more. The rearrangement links TRBV7-9 to TRBJ1-1, with D unresolved. The CDR3 is made up of 12 amino acids. The germline V gene encodes CDR1 SEHNR and CDR2 FQNEAQ (reference sequence). With 7 bases removed from V and 4 bases from J, the gap between germline ends came to 10 bases. This CDR3 reads CASTRVVTEAFF. As DNA, the CDR3 is TGTGCCAGCACCCGTGTGGTCACTGAAGCTTTCTTT.

This clonotype was found many times. This chain uses TRBV5-1 with TRBJ2-1; 12 positions agree with TRBD1. This CDR3 is 17 amino acids long. Germline lookup yields CDR1 SGHRS and CDR2 YFSETQ. V lost 2 bases to trimming and J lost 5 bases; unmatched junction nucleotides: 8. CDR3 in DNA: TGCGCCAGCAGCTTTGGGACAGGGGGCGGCTTGGACAATGAGCAGTTCTTC. Residues: CASSFGTGGGLDNEQFF.

The rearrangement uses TRBV7-2 and TRBJ1-5, with 7 bases aligning to TRBD1. CDR3 length equals 15 residues. V lost 3 bases, J lost 5 bases, and 7 bases stayed unmatched. Germline lookup yields CDR1 SGHTA and CDR2 FQGNSA. CDR3 amino acids: CASSFTGEDHQPQHF. Here the CDR3 DNA reads TGTGCCAGCAGCTTCACAGGGGAGGATCATCAGCCCCAGCATTTT.

This clonotype was counted many times. The chain links TRBV20-1 to TRBJ2-7; D might be TRBD1 (5 bases). Germline CDR1 is DFQATT and CDR2 is SNEGSKA (reference sequence). V was cut by 0 bases and J by 4 bases, with 13 bases left in between. The CDR3 is 14 amino acids. CDR3 DNA sequence: TGCAGTGCTAGAGACGACAGTAACACTTACGAGCAGTACGTC. The encoded protein is CSARDDSNTYEQYV.

This clonotype occurred a few times. The chain employs TRBV11-2 and TRBJ2-7; tentative D call: TRBD1 (6 bases). This CDR3 spans 14 amino acids. Germline V lookup: CDR1 SGHAT, CDR2 FQNNGV. Deletions cut 5 bases from V and 3 bases from J, with 14 bases between. As DNA, the CDR3 is TGTGCCAGCAGCCGGAGACAGGCCCTCTACGAGCAGTACTTC. Translation gives CASSRRQALYEQYF. Together with reference TRBV11-2 and TRBJ2-7, the CDR3 gives the full variable domain: EAGVAQSPRYKIIEKRQSVAFWCNPISGHATLYWYQQILGQGPKLLIQFQNNGVVDDSQLPKDRFSAERLKGVDSTLKIQPAKLEDSAVYLCASSRRQALYEQYFGPGTRLTVT.

The chain recombines TRBV5-1 with TRBJ1-1; 8 nucleotides align to TRBD1. The CDR3 is 14 amino acids. V shed 4 bases, J shed 8 bases, and the junction held 10 bases outside the gene matches. CDR1 and CDR2 (germline): SGHRS, YFSETQ. The CDR3 here is CASSPRQGRGEAFF. Here the CDR3 DNA reads TGCGCCAGCAGCCCTAGACAGGGGCGGGGGGAAGCTTTCTTT. Based on the CDR3 plus reference TRBV5-1 and TRBJ1-1, the full variable domain is KAGVTQTPRYLIKTRGQQVTLSCSPISGHRSVSWYQQTPGQGLQFLFEYFSETQRNKGNFPGRFSGRQFSNSRSEMNVSTLELGDSALYLCASSPRQGRGEAFFGQGTRLTVV.